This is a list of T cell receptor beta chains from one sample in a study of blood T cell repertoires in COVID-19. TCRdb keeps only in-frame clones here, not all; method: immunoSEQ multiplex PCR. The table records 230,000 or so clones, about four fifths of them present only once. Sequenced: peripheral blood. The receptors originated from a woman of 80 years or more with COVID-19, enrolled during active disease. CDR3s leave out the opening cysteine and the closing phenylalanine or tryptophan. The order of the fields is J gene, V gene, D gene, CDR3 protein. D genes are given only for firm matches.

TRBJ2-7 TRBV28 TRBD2 ASSFGGSLEQY
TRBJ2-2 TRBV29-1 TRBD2 SAGIAGGPTGELF
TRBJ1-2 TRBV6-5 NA ASGWQGMDQGYT
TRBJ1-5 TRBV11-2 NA ASSLGLDQPQH
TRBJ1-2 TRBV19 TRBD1 ATHSRTGGYGYT
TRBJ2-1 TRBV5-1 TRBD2 ASSFSGGGAWEQF
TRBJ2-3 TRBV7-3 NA ASSLYTGTDTQY
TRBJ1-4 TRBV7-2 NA ASSPSPTATNEKLF
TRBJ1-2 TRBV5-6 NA ASSLIQAHGYT
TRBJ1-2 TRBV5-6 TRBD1 ASSVYGQAYGYT
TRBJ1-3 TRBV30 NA AWSGGALSSGNTIY
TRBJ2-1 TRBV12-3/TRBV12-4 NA ASRGDSYNEQF
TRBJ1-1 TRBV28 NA ASRTYRRGSGTEAF
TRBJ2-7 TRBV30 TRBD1 AWSVGGQGAY
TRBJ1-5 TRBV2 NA AGRTDSNQPQH
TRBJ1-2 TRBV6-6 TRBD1 ASSYLAAGGGYT
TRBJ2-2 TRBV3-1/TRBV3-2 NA ASSPSYTGELF
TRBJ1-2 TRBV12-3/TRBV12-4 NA ASSPHNYGYT
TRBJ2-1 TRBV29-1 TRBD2 SARGVIDEQF
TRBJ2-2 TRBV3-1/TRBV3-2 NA ASSPPWGQGGELF
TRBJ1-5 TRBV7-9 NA ASSPGSQPQH
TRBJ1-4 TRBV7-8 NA ASSLGRWGSSNEKLF
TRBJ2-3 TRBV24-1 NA ATSDSHTPDTQY
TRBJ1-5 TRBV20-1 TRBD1 SASLPTGKGNQPQH
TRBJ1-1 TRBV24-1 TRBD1 ATYSPGQETLWTEAF
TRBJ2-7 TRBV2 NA ASSAGQTYEQY
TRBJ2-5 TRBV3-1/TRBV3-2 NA ASSLGRRQGQETQY
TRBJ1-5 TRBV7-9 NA ASSGGGPPQPQH
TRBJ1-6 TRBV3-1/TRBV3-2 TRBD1 ASSQRRDRNSPLH
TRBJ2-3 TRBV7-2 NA ASSLKGTYTDTQY
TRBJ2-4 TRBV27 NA ASSSEAKNIQY
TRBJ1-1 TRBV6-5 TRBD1 ASADRGRTEAF
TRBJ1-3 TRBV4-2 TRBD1 ASRRLFSGTGTGNTIY
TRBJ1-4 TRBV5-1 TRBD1 ASSPFSRTGAQVKLF
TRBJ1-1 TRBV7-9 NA ASSHLTDMNTEAF
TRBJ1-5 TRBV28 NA ASSSGSGYNQPQH
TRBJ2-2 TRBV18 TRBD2 ASSPPGLLVGELF
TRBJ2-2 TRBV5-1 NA ASSLINTGELF
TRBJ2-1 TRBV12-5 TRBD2 ASGLTTSGGLSSYNEQF
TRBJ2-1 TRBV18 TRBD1 ASSKGQGVDEQF
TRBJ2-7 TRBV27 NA ASSRRLTEFYEQY
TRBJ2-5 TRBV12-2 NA ASRLAARGGQETQY
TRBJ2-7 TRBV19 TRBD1 ASSIAGTGLYEQY
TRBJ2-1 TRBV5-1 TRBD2 ASRLAGGPYNEQF